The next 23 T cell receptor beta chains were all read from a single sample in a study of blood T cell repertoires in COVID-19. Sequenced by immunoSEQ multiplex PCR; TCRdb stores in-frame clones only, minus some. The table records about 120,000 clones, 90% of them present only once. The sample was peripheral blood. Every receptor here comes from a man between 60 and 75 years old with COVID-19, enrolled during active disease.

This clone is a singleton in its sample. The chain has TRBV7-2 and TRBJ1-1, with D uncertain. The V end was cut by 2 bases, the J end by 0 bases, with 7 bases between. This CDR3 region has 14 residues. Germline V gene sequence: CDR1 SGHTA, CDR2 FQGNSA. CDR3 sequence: CASSLFQVNTEAFF. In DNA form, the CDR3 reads TGTGCCAGCAGCTTATTCCAGGTGAACACTGAAGCTTTCTTT.

The CDR3: CASSLVTYTQYF. DNA for the CDR3: TGTGCCAGCAGCTTAGTGACTTATACGCAGTATTTT. V gene TRBV11-2 combines with J gene TRBJ2-3; no definite D call. The V gene's germline CDR1 is SGHAT and CDR2 FQNNGV. V lost 1 base and J lost 7, with 6 bases in between. This CDR3 has 12 residues.

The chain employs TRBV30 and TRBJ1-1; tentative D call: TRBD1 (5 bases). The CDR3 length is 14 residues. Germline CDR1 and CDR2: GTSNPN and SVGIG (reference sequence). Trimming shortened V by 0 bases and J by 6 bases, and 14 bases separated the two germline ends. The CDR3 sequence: CAWSVRRGRAEAFF. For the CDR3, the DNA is TGTGCCTGGAGTGTACGAAGGGGAAGGGCTGAAGCTTTCTTT.

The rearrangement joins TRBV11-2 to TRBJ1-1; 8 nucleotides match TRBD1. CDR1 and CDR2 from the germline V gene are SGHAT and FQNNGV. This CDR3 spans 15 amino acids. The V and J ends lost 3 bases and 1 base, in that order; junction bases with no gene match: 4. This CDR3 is CASSFYQGANTEAFF. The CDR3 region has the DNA TGTGCCAGCAGCTTTTATCAGGGGGCGAACACTGAAGCTTTCTTT.

The CDR3 reads CAWSRLVPTDTQYF. CDR3 sequence (DNA): TGTGCCTGGAGTCGGTTGGTCCCCACAGATACGCAGTATTTT. The V gene is TRBV30, the J gene TRBJ2-3; no firm D call. Per germline, CDR1 GTSNPN and CDR2 SVGIG (reference sequence). V lost 2 bases, J lost 2 bases, and 11 bases lay in between. CDR3 length: 14 residues.

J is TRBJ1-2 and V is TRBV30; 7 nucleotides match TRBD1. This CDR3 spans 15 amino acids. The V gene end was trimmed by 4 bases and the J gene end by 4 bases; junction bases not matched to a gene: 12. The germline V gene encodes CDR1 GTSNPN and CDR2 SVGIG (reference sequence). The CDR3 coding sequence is TGTGCCTGGACCTCGAAGCCGACAGGGTCCTATGGCTACACCTTC. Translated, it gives CAWTSKPTGSYGYTF.

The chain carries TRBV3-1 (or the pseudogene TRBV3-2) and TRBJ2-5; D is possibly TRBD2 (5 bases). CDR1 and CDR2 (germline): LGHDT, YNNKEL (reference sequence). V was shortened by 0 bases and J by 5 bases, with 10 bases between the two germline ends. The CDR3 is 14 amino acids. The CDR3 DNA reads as TGTGCCAGCAGCCAAGAGGCGGGCGGGGAGACCCAGTACTTC. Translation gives CASSQEAGGETQYF.

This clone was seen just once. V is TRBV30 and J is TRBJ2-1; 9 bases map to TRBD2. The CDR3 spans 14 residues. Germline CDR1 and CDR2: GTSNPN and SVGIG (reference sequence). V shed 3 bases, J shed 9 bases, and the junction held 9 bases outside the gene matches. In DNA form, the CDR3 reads TGTGCCTGGAGCCCGGGACTAGCCGTCGGTGAGCAGTTCTTC. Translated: CAWSPGLAVGEQFF.

In nucleotides, the CDR3 is TGTGCCAGTAGTATACCAAAAAGGGGGCGGTTGAGTGAGCAGTTCTTC. Its translation: CASSIPKRGRLSEQFF. J is TRBJ2-1 and V is TRBV19; 7 bases are shared with TRBD1. J was trimmed by 9 bases and V by 2 bases; bases with no gene match: 13. Per the germline V gene, CDR1 is LNHDA and CDR2 is SQIVND (reference sequence). The CDR3 covers 16 residues.

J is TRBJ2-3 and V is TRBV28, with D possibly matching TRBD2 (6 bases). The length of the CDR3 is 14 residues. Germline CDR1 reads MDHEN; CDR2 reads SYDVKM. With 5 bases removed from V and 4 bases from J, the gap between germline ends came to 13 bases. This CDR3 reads CASSPPRDSDTQYF. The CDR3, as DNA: TGTGCCAGCAGTCCTCCCCGGGACTCAGATACGCAGTATTTT.

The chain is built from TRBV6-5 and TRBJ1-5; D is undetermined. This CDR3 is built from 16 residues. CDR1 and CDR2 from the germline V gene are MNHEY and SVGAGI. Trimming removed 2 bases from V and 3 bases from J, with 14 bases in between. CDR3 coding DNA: TGTGCCAGCAGTTACAGCCGCCGGGAACACAATCAGCCCCAGCATTTT. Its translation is CASSYSRREHNQPQHF.

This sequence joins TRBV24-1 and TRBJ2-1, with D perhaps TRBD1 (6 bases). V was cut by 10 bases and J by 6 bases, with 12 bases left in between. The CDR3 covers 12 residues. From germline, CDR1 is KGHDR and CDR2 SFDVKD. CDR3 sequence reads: CATGGHSNEQFF. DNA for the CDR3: TGTGCCACAGGGGGTCACTCCAATGAGCAGTTCTTC.

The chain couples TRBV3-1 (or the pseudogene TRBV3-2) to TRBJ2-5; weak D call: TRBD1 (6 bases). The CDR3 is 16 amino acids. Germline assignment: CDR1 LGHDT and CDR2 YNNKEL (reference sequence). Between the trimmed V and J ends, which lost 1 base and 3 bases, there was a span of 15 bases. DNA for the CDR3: TGTGCCAGCAGCCAAGCGGGCAGGGGAGTTGAAGAGACCCAGTACTTC. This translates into CASSQAGRGVEETQYF.

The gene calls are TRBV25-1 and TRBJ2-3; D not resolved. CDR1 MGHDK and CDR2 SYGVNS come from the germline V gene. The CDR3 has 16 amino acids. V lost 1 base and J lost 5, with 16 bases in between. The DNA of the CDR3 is TGTGCCAGCAGTGAATTTAGCTCTTCGTCCAAAGATACGCAGTATTTT. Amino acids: CASSEFSSSSKDTQYF.

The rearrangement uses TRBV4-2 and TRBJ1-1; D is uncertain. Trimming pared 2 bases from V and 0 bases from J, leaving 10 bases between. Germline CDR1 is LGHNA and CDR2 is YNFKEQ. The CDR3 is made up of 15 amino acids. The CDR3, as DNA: TGTGCCAGCAGCCAACGGACTAATTTGAACACTGAAGCTTTCTTT. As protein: CASSQRTNLNTEAFF.

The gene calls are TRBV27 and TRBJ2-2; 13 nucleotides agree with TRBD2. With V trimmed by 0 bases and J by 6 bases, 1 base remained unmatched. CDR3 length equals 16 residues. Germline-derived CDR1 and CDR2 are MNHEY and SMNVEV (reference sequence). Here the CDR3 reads CASSLSGLAGAGELFF. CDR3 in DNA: TGTGCCAGCAGTTTATCCGGACTAGCGGGAGCCGGGGAGCTGTTTTTT.

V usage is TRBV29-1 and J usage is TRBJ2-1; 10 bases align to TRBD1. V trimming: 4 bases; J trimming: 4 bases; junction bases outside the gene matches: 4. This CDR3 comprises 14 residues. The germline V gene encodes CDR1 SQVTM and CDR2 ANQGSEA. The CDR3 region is CSVAGTGDYNEQFF. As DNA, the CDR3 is TGCAGCGTTGCCGGGACAGGGGATTACAATGAGCAGTTCTTC.

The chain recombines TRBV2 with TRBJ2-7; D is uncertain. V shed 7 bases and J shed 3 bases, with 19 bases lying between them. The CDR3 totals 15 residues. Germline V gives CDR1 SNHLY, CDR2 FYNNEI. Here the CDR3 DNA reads TGTGCCAGCATGGCTTTCCTCCTGGGCAACTACGAGCAGTACTTC. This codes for CASMAFLLGNYEQYF.

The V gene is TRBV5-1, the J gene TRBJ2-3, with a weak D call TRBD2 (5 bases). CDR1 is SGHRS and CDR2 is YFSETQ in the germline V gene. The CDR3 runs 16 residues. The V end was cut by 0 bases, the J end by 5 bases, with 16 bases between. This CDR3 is CASSLAAAVEGDTQYF. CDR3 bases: TGCGCCAGCAGCTTGGCGGCAGCGGTCGAGGGAGATACGCAGTATTTT.

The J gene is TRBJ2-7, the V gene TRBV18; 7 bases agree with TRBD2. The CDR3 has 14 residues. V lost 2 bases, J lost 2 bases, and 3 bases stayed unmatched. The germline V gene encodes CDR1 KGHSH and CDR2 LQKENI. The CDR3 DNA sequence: TGTGCCAGCTCACCAATACGGGGGGCCTACGAGCAGTACTTC. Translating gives CASSPIRGAYEQYF.

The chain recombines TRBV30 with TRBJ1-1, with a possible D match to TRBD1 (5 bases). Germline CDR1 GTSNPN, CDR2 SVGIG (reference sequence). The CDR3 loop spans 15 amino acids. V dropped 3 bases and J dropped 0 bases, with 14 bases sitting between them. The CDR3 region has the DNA TGTGCCTGGAGAGGTTTGGGGGGGTTGAACACTGAAGCTTTCTTT. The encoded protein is CAWRGLGGLNTEAFF.

In DNA, the CDR3 is TGTGCCAGCAGCGTAGGGAGAACGCAGTATTTT. Protein product: CASSVGRTQYF. The rearrangement uses TRBV9 and TRBJ2-3; D is ambiguous. Germline values: CDR1 SGDLS, CDR2 YYNGEE. The CDR3 is made up of 11 amino acids. V lost 0 bases, J lost 9 bases, and 5 bases lay in between.

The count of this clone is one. The CDR3 DNA follows: TGTGCCAGCAGCTCGACAGGGGATGAAAACTATGGCTACACCTTC. Its protein is CASSSTGDENYGYTF. The V and J genes are TRBV5-5 and TRBJ1-2; 8 positions match TRBD1. The CDR3 runs 15 residues. Germline lookup yields CDR1 SGHKS and CDR2 YYEKEE (reference sequence). Unmatched junction bases numbered 6, after V lost 3 bases and J lost 2 bases.